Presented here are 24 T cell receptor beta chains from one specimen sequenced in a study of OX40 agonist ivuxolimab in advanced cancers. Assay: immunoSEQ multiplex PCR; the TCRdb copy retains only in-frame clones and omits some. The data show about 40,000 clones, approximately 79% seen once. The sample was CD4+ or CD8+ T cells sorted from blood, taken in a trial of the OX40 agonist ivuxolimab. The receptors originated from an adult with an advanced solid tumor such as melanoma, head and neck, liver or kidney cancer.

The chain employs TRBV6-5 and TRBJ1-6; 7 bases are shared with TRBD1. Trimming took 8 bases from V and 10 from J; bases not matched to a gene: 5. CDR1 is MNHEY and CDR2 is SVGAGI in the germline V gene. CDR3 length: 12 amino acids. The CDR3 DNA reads TGTGCCAGCGGGCGGACAGGCTCACCCCTCCACTTT. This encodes CASGRTGSPLHF.

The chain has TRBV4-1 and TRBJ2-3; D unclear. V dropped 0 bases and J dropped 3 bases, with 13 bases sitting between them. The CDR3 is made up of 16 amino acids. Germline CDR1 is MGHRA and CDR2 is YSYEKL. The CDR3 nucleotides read TGCGCCAGCAGCCAAGATGGTCGTTTTGGAACAGATACGCAGTATTTT. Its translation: CASSQDGRFGTDTQYF.

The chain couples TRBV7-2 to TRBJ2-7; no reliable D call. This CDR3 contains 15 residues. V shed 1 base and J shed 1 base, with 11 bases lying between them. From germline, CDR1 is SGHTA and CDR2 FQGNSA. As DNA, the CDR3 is TGTGCCAGCAGCTTAGACGGTACCAGGTCCTACGAGCAGTACTTC. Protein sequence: CASSLDGTRSYEQYF.

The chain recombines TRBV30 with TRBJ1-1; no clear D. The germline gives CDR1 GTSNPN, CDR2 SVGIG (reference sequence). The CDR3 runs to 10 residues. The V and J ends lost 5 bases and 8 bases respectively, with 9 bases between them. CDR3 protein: CAWGTIEAFF. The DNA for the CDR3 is TGTGCCTGGGGTACGATCGAAGCTTTCTTT.

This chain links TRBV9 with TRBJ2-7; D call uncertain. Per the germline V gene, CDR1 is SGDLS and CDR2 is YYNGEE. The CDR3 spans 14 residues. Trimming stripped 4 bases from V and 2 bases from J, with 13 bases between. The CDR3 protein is CASSLSDVAYEQYF. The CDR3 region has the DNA TGTGCCAGCAGCCTCTCAGACGTAGCCTACGAGCAGTACTTC.

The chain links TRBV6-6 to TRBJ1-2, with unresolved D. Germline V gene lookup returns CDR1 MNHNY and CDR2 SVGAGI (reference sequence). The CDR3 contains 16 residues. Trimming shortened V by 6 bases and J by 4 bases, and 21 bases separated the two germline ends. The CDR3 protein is CASSRTPSTGGYGYTF. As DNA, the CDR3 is TGTGCCAGCAGCCGGACTCCAAGTACGGGCGGCTATGGCTACACCTTC.

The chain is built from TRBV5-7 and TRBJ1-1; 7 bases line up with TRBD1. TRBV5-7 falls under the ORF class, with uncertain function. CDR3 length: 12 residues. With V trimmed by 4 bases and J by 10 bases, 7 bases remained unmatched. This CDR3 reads CASSPDREGAFF. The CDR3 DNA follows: TGTGCCAGCAGCCCTGACAGGGAGGGAGCTTTCTTT.

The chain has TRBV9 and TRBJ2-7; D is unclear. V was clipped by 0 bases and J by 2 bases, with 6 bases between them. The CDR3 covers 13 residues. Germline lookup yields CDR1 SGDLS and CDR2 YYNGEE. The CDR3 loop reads CASSVGSAYEQYF. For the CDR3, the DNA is TGTGCCAGCAGCGTAGGAAGTGCCTACGAGCAGTACTTC.

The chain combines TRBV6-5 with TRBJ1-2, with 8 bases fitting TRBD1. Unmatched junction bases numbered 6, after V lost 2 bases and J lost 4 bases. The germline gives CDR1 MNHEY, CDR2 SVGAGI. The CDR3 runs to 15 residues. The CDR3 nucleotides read TGTGCCAGCAGTTACAACGCAGGGGGCGGCTATGGCTACACCTTC. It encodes CASSYNAGGGYGYTF.

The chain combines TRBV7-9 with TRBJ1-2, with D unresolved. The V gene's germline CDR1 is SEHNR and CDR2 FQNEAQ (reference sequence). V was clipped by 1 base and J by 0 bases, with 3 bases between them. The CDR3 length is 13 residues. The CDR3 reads CASSLDPNYGYTF. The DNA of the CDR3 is TGTGCCAGCAGCTTAGATCCTAACTATGGCTACACCTTC.

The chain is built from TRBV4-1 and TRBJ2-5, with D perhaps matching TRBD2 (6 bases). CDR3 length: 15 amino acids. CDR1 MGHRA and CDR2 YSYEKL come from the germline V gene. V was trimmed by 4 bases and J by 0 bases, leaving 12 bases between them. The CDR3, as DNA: TGCGCCAGCAGCCGGTTCGGGACTTACCAAGAGACCCAGTACTTC. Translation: CASSRFGTYQETQYF.

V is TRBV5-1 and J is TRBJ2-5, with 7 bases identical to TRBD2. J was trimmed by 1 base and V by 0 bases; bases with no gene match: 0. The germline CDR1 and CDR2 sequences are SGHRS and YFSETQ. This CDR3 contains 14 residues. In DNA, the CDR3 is TGCGCCAGCAGCTTGGCGGGAGGCCAAGAGACCCAGTACTTC. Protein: CASSLAGGQETQYF.

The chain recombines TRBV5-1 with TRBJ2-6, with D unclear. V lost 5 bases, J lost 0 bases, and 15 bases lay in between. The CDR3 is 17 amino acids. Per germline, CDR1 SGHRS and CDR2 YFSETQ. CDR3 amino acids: CASRRILYDSGANVLTF. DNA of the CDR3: TGCGCCAGCAGAAGGATCCTCTATGACTCTGGGGCCAACGTCCTGACTTTC.

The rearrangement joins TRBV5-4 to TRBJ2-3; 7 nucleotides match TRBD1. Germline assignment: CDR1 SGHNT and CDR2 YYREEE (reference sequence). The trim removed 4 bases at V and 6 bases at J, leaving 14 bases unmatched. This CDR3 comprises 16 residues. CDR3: CASSRRTGPASDTQYF. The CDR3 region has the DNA TGTGCCAGCAGCCGACGGACAGGCCCCGCTTCGGATACGCAGTATTTT.

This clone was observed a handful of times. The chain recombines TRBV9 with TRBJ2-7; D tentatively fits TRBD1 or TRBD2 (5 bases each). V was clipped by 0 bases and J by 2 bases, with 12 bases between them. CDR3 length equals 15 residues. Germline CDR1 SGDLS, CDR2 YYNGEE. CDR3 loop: CASSVGQGATYEQYF. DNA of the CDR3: TGTGCCAGCAGCGTAGGGCAGGGAGCCACCTACGAGCAGTACTTC.

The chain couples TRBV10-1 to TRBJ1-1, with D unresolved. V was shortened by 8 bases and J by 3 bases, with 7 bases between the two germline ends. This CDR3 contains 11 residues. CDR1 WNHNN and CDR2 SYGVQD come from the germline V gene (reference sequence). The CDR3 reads CASARDTEAFF. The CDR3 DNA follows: TGCGCCAGCGCGAGGGACACTGAAGCTTTCTTT.

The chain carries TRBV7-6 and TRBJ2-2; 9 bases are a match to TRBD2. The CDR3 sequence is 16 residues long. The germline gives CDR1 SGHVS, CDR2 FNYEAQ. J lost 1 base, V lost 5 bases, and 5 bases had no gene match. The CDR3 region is CASSQSGGQNTGELFF. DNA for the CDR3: TGTGCCAGCAGCCAGAGCGGGGGGCAGAACACCGGGGAGCTGTTTTTT. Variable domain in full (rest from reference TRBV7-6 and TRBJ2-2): GAGVSQSPRYKVTKRGQDVALRCDPISGHVSLYWYRQALGQGPEFLTYFNYEAQQDKSGLPNDRFSAERPEGSISTLTIQRTEQRDSAMYRCASSQSGGQNTGELFFGEGSRLTVL.

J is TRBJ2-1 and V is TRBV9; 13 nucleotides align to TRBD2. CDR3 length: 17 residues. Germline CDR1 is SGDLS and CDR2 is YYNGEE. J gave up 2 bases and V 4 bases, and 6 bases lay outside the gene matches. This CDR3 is CASSSILAGGPYNEQFF. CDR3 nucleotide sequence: TGTGCCAGCAGCTCTATACTAGCGGGGGGGCCCTACAATGAGCAGTTCTTC.

CDR3 loop: CASSWGRLSTDTQYF. The CDR3 region has the DNA TGTGCCAGCTCATGGGGGAGGTTGAGTACAGATACGCAGTATTTT. This chain uses TRBV18 with TRBJ2-3; D perhaps matches TRBD2 (6 bases). Trimming stripped 5 bases from V and 3 bases from J, with 15 bases between. The length of the CDR3 is 15 residues. Germline CDR1 KGHSH, CDR2 LQKENI.

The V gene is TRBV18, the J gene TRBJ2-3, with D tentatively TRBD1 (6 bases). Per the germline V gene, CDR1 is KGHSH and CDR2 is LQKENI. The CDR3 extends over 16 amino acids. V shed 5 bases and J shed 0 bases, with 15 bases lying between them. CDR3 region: CASSITGTTSTDTQYF. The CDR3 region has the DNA TGTGCCAGCTCAATTACCGGGACAACCAGCACAGATACGCAGTATTTT.

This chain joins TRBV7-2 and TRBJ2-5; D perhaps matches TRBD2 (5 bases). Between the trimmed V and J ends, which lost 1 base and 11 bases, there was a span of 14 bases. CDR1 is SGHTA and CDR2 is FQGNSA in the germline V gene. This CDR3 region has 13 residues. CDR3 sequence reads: CASSLGASWEQYF. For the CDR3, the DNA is TGTGCCAGCAGCTTAGGGGCTAGCTGGGAGCAGTACTTC.

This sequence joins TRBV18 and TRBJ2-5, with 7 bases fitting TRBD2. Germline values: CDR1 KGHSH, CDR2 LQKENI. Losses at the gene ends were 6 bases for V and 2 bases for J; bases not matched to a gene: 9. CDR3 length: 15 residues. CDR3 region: CASSARTRSQETQYF. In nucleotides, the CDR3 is TGTGCCAGCTCCGCTAGGACTAGATCTCAAGAGACCCAGTACTTC.

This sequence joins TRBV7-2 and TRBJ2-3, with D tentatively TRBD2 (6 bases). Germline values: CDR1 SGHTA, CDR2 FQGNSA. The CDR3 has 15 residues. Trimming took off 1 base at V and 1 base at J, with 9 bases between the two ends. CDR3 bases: TGTGCCAGCAGCTTAGAGTGGGGGGGCACAGATACGCAGTATTTT. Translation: CASSLEWGGTDTQYF. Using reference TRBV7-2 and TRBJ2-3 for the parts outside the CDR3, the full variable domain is GAGVSQSPSNKVTEKGKDVELRCDPISGHTALYWYRQSLGQGLEFLIYFQGNSAPDKSGLPSDRFSAERTGGSVSTLTIQRTQQEDSAVYLCASSLEWGGTDTQYFGPGTRLTVL.

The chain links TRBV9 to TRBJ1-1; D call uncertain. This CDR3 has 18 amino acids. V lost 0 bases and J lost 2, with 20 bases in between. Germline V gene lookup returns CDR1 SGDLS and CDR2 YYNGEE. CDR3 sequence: CASSVGRESLTGNTEAFF. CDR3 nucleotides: TGTGCCAGCAGCGTAGGGCGGGAAAGTCTGACGGGAAACACTGAAGCTTTCTTT. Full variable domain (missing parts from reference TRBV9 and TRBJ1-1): DSGVTQTPKHLITATGQRVTLRCSPRSGDLSVYWYQQSLDQGLQFLIQYYNGEERAKGNILERFSAQQFPDLHSELNLSSLELGDSALYFCASSVGRESLTGNTEAFFGQGTRLTVV.